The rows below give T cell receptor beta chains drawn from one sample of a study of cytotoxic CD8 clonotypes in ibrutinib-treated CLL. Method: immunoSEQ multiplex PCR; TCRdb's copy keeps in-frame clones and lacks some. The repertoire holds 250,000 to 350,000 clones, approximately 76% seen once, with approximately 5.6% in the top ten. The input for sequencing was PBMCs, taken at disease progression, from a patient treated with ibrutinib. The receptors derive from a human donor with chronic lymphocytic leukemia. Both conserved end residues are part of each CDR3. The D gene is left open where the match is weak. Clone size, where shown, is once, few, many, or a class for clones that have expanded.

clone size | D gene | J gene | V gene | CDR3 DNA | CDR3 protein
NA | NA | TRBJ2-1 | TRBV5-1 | TGCGCCAGCAGCTTCCGGGACGGTGGCAATGAGCAGTTCTTC | CASSFRDGGNEQFF
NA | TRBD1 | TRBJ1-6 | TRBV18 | TGTGCCAGCTCACCACCGTACAGGGGGGCGTATAATTCACCCCTCCACTTT | CASSPPYRGAYNSPLHF
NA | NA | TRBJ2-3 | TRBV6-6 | TGTGCCAGCAGCCAGACAGTCACACTTCCAGATACGCAGTATTTT | CASSQTVTLPDTQYF
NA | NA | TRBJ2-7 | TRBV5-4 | TGTGCCAGCAGCTTTTGGCGGGGGCGAAACTACGAGCAGTACTTC | CASSFWRGRNYEQYF
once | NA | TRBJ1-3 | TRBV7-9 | TGTGCCAGCAGCCATGGACAGCGATACTCTGGAAACACCATATATTTT | CASSHGQRYSGNTIYF
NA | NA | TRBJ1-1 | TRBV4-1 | TGCGCCAGCAGCCAAGATGGACAGCGGCGGCACACTGAAGCTTTCTTT | CASSQDGQRRHTEAFF
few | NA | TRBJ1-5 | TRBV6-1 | TGTGCCAGCAGTCCAGGGCTGGGTATTCAGCCCCAGCATTTT | CASSPGLGIQPQHF
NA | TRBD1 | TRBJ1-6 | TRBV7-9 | TGTGCCAGCAGCCCCCCAGGGGGTGATTCACCCCTCCACTTT | CASSPPGGDSPLHF
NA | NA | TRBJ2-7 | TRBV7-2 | TGTGCCAGCAGCTTAGGGGGGATCTACGAGCAGTACTTC | CASSLGGIYEQYF
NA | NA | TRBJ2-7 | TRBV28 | TGTGCCAGCAGTTTAGCGGGGAGCTCCTACGAGCAGTACTTC | CASSLAGSSYEQYF
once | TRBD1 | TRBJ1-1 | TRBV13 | TGTGCCAGCAGCTTAGCCAGGGGGCAGACTGAAGCTTTCTTT | CASSLARGQTEAFF
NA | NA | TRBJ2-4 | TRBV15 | TGTGCCACCAGCAGAGATATTGCGGAGGGGGGCGCGAACATTCAGTACTTC | CATSRDIAEGGANIQYF
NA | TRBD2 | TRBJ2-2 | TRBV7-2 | TGTGCCAGCAGCTTAGCTGGTCTAGCGGGCGTCGGGGAGCTGTTTTTT | CASSLAGLAGVGELFF
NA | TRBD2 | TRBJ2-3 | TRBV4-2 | TGTGCCAGCAGCCCCAAAGCGGGGGGCACAGATACGCAGTATTTT | CASSPKAGGTDTQYF
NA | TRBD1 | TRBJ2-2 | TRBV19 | TGTGCCAGTAGTATCTCGACAGGGACGGTATCCGGGGAGCTGTTTTTT | CASSISTGTVSGELFF
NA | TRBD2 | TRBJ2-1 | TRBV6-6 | TGTGCCAGCAGTTACCGGGCGGGAGGACTTAGGTGGTTCTTC | CASSYRAGGLRWFF
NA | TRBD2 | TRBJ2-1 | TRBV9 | TGTGCCAGCAGCCCCCGGACTAGCGGGAGGGCCGATGAGCAGTTCTTC | CASSPRTSGRADEQFF